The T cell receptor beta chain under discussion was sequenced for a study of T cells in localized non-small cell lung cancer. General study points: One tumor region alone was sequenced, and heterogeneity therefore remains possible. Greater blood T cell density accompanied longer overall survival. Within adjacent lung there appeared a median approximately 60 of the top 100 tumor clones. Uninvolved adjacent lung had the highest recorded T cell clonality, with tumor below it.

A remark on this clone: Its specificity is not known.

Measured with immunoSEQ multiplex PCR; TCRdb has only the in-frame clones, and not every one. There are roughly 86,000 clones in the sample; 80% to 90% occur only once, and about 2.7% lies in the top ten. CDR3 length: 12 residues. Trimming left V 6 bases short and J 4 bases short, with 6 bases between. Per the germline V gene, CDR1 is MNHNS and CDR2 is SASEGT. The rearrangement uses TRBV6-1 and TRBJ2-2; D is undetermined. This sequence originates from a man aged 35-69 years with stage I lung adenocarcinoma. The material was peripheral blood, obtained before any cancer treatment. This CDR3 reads CASRWGTGELFF. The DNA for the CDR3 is TGTGCCAGCAGGTGGGGCACCGGGGAGCTGTTTTTT.